The present T cell receptor beta chain was sequenced within a study of OX40 agonist ivuxolimab in advanced cancers. Regarding the research as a whole: Ivuxolimab was a fully human IgG2 agonistic monoclonal antibody targeting the costimulatory receptor OX40 (CD134). Intravenous ivuxolimab was administered to patients every 2 weeks at six dose levels: 0.01, 0.1, 0.3, 1.5, 3 and 10 mg/kg. A male proportion of around 81% and a mean age of about 60 years, ranging from about 23 to 79, were recorded for the dose-escalation cohort. Patients were allowed to have had prior anti-PD-1, anti-PD-L1 or anti-CTLA-4 therapy, and around 40% of the dose-escalation patients had previously received checkpoint inhibitors. The paper covers the monotherapy dose-escalation part of the phase I ivuxolimab trial, which included N of about 50 patients. Of the roughly 52 patients in dose escalation, about 20 had hepatocellular carcinoma, about 15 had melanoma, 9 had renal cell carcinoma and 9 had head and neck cancer. Peripheral TCRbeta sequencing was intended to test whether TCR sequence diversity was altered and clonal T-cell expansion was caused by ivuxolimab. Three dose-escalation patients achieved partial responses, one with hepatocellular carcinoma and two with cutaneous melanoma. Beyond this particular receptor, the publication reports: In the 0.1-3.0 mg/kg groups, partial responders had among the lowest normalized peripheral clonal expansion, particularly in CD8+ T cells. On average, CD8+ T cells showed more expanded clones than CD4+ T cells after ivuxolimab. At doses from 0.1 to 3.0 mg/kg, clonal expansion was seen in both CD4+ and CD8+ blood T cells between baseline and week 6. Low levels of normalized T-cell clonal expansion were also seen in some nonresponding patients. Which antigens the clonally expanded peripheral T cells were specific for was not determined.

To sequence the TCRbeta CDR3 region, genomic DNA was isolated from the sorted cells. The immunoSEQ Assay was used to sequence the TCRbeta CDR3 regions. The table comes from immuneACCESS by way of TCRdb, which keeps in-frame sequences with V and J called. Part of the clones is missing from these tables; in studies checked, under half for an unresolved V gene and the rest for unknown reasons. The sample contains tens of thousands of clones, approximately 89% of them found a single time. Clones ranked in the top ten supply around 11% of the sample. Patients with a history of autoimmune disease or receiving systemic immunosuppression were excluded from the trial. Peripheral blood for TCR sequencing was collected from all dose cohorts at baseline, on cycle 4 day 1, and on cycle 7 day 1. Samples were obtained from an open-label, multicenter, first-in-human phase I dose-escalation trial of ivuxolimab. Adults with locally advanced or metastatic head and neck squamous cell, hepatocellular, melanoma or renal cell carcinoma were enrolled in the trial. Before TCR sequencing, CD4+ T cells and CD8+ T cells from peripheral blood were sorted into separate populations.

From the germline V gene, CDR1 is SGDLS and CDR2 is YYNGEE. Counted from cysteine to phenylalanine, this CDR3 has 15 amino acids. Only the CDR3 region is kept as DNA, spanning 45 bases read in frame from base 1. The trim is 4 bases for V and 0 bases for J, with a gap of 11 bases between the germline ends. Of note for this clone: Its antigen target is currently unknown. Nothing much larger sits one base from this clone, and base qualities are not available.

Here the sequenced sample was CD4+ or CD8+ T cells sorted from blood, taken in a trial of the OX40 agonist ivuxolimab. This sequence uses TRBV9 and TRBJ1-3; the D segment could be TRBD1, given 5 matching bases. This clonotype originated in an adult with an advanced solid tumor such as melanoma, head and neck, liver or kidney cancer. The CDR3 protein sequence reads: CASSYTGTSGNTIYF. The bases are TGTGCCAGCAGCTATACCGGGACCTCTGGAAACACCATATATTTT.